The TCR beta chain described here comes from a study of blood T cells in healthy people across ages (dated by TCRdb to 2015 to 2017). Background on the whole study: Template switching captured roughly one uniquely barcoded TCR beta cDNA molecule per two T cells in model experiments. Age-related changes in TCR beta repertoire diversity were measured in the study by deep sequencing normalized with unique cDNA molecular identifiers. Donors of different ages were randomly distributed across sequencing lanes to avoid experimental bias. Using the same blood draw, the study looked at two additional independent replicas of 1 million unique cDNA reads for two donors, one aged 18 to 30 and the other aged 80 or older. The donors were split into four age groups: young (average around 17 years), middle-aged (39), aged (more than 60) and long-lived (under 85). General conclusions and limits of the study: The CMV infection status of donors was not known, potentially confounding age-related changes in expanded clonotypes. Compared with the aged group, the long-lived group had more naive CD4+ T cells, fewer expanded clones and increased TCR diversity, suggesting age selection. Conclusive comparison of naive and antigen-experienced compartments was prevented by the profiling of bulk unsorted PBMCs. There was a strong correlation between observed TCR beta diversity and the percentage of naive T cells measured by flow cytometry. Estimates of total diversity based on one million sequenced T cells were considered lower bounds and underestimates. Observed TCR beta diversity per million T cells fell roughly linearly with age, and a significant reduction was already apparent by age around 40.

The CDR3 runs 12 amino acids, cysteine and phenylalanine included. Solely the CDR3 DNA is kept, with 36 bases framed from the first base. Based on the germline V gene, the CDR1 and CDR2 sequences are SGHTA and FQGNSA. Deletion took 10 bases off V and 0 bases off J, with a span of 7 bases between the germline ends. The 40 or so donors, aged about 6 to 95 years, were systemically healthy Caucasian individuals from Russia. Around 9.9 milliliters of peripheral blood were collected from each donor into EDTA-treated Vacutainer tubes. PBMCs were isolated by Ficoll-Paque density-gradient centrifugation, with at least 7 million obtained per sample. Total RNA, at least 5.5 micrograms per sample, was extracted from PBMCs with Trizol reagent. For every donor, an aliquot of PBMCs went through flow cytometry to measure the percentages of naive CD45RAhigh/CD27high T cells. Library preparation employed 5' RACE. The instrument given in TCRdb is Illumina HiSeq 2500. A second PCR of roughly 7 to 11 cycles was run with a J-beta primer mix and a sample-barcoded 5' primer. A unique molecular identifier was introduced onto each TCR beta cDNA molecule by a template-switch 5' adaptor carrying 12 random nucleotides. Each sample yielded at least 3 million CDR3-containing paired-end reads. First-strand cDNA synthesis was performed from all RNA using the Mint cDNA synthesis kit, with priming by a TRBC-specific oligonucleotide. Following uracil-DNA glycosylase treatment, a first 18-cycle PCR with universal primers M1SS and BC2_uni_R was performed on all cDNA. On the authors' methods: Each sample was normalized by randomly selecting 1 million high-quality reads, each carrying a distinct molecular identifier. Instead of being binned into consensus sequences, reads that shared molecular identifiers were thrown out. CDR3 identification, clonotype clustering and error correction used MiTCR with a Q25 quality threshold and the strictest error-elimination algorithm. A nonparametric unseen species model with Euler transformation was used to estimate a lower bound on total TCR beta diversity. TCRdb passed the public sequencing reads through fastp at Q25 and MiXCR, retaining productive beta sequences. Rows with a matching CDR3 protein are joined into one entry that keeps the most common DNA and genes. TCRdb's processing, not the study's, gives the V and J calls here. Within this sample are over a million distinct CDR3 sequences, with roughly 59% of them counted one time only. The top ten clonotypes cover 6.5% to 8% of the sample.

Remarks on this clonotype: Which antigen it targets is not known. No much larger clone exists at a distance of one base, and base qualities are not known.

The sequenced material came from blood. This sequence originates from a man between 18 and 35 years old in good health. This chain is built from TRBV7-2 and TRBJ2-1, with the D gene uncertain. The DNA reads as follows: TGTGCCATAGGGAACTCCTACAATGAGCAGTTCTTC. This is translated as CAIGNSYNEQFF.